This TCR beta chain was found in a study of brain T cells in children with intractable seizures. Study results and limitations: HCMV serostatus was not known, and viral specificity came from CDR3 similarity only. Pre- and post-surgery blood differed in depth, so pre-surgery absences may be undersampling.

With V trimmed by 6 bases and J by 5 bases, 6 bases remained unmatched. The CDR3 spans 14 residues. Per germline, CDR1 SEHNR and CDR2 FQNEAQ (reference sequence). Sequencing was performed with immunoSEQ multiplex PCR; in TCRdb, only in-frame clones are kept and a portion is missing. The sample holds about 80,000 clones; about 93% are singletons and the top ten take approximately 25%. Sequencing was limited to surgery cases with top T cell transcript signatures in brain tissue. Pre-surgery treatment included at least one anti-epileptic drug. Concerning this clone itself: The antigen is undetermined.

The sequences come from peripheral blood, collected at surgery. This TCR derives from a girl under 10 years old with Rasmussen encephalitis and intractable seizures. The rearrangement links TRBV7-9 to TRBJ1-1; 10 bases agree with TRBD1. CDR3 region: CASRRQGAGTEAFF. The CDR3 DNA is TGTGCCAGCAGACGACAGGGGGCGGGTACTGAAGCTTTCTTT.